This TCR beta chain originates from a study of T-cell reconstitution after alpha-beta-depleted transplantation in children. V was shortened by 6 bases and J by 2 bases, with 11 bases between the two germline ends. CDR3 size: 13 residues. During its preparation, the TCRbeta library received unique molecular identifiers. Using its own MiXCR run on the PCR reads, TCRdb lists one record per CDR3 protein. The sample consists of roughly 610,000 distinct CDR3 sequences, over 9.5% of them appearing once. This clonotype was counted only a few times. This chain connects TRBV12-3 or TRBV12-4 to TRBJ2-7, with D perhaps TRBD1 (6 bases). This sample comprised PBMCs from the stem cell graft donor, obtained from the stem cell graft. The receptor's source is a human donor who donated a stem cell graft to a child with acute myeloid leukemia. CDR3 region: CASRVQGTYEQYF. CDR3 coding DNA: TGTGCCAGCAGAGTTCAGGGGACCTACGAGCAGTACTTC.